This TCR beta chain was observed in a study of identical twins. Each CDR3 protein gets one entry after TCRdb re-called the 5' RACE reads with MiXCR. The sample consists of 450,000 to 650,000 distinct CDR3 sequences, around 15% of them appearing once. This CDR3 spans 13 amino acids. The junction had 5 bases not matched to a gene; V was cut back by 8 bases and J by 4 bases. The germline gives CDR1 LNHNV, CDR2 YYDKDF (reference sequence). General study results and limits: The study drew conclusions from cross-sectional statistical analysis, not from following the same donors. Insertion counts were lower in abundant cord blood beta clonotypes, a trend that memory repertoires did not show. Where out-of-frame alpha sequences were twin-shared, they showed excess low generation probability.

This clonotype was observed a handful of times. Its specificity is unknown. The same sample was also used in a study of yellow fever vaccine responses in identical twins.

The chain has TRBV15 and TRBJ1-5, with 7 bases aligning to TRBD1. Material: CD4+ T cells sorted from blood. The receptor's source is a woman under 30 in good health. The CDR3 sequence: CATSGQINQPQHF. CDR3 DNA: TGTGCCACCTCGGGACAGATAAATCAGCCCCAGCATTTT.